The rows below give T cell receptor beta chains drawn from one sample of a study of blood T cells in healthy people across ages. Via MiXCR, TCRdb re-called the 5' RACE reads, giving one row per CDR3 protein. This sample carries about 760,000 distinct CDR3 sequences, approximately 25% of them seen once, and the ten largest clones take more than 8%. These same data were also listed under a study on T cells of mothers and their children.

The sequenced material came from blood. These receptors came from a boy aged 5-17 years in good health. Each CDR3 is given with its conserved first and last residue. The D gene is left open where the match is weak.

CDR3 length | D gene | V gene | CDR3 protein
15 | TRBD2 | TRBV2 | CATRRGRLADYEQYF
16 | - | TRBV4-3 | CASSQEAHFSYNEQFF
15 | - | TRBV9 | CASSADPTTVDTQYF
12 | - | TRBV7-9 | CASSLLQETQYF
16 | TRBD2 | TRBV7-2 | CASSLGGLDNTDTQYF
12 | TRBD1 | TRBV12-3/TRBV12-4 | CASSQGAETQYF
14 | - | TRBV5-1 | CASSSGDQNTEAFF
13 | - | TRBV7-2 | CASSLVADYEQYF
12 | TRBD1 | TRBV29-1 | CSVGTGNYGYTF
18 | TRBD2 | TRBV7-2 | CASSLRRRLGRGTETQYF
16 | - | TRBV7-2 | CASSDEMQVAGYGYTF
14 | - | TRBV7-2 | CASSPGPQFNEQFF
16 | TRBD2 | TRBV28 | CASTGGESGAMDTQYF
15 | TRBD2 | TRBV7-2 | CASSSPGLAGYEQFF
16 | - | TRBV7-2 | CASSLDLGASQETQYF
15 | - | TRBV5-1 | CASSYLGTPTDTQYF
15 | - | TRBV7-9 | CASSLISGVNTEAFF
13 | TRBD1 | TRBV12-3/TRBV12-4 | CASRKQGANGYTF
15 | TRBD2 | TRBV7-2 | CASSAVLATTGELFF
13 | - | TRBV3-1 | CASSEGAAIEQYF
17 | - | TRBV3-1 | CASSQEGLGSGANVLTF
12 | - | TRBV29-1 | CSVDKGNYGYTF
15 | - | TRBV6-1 | CASRPDYLGRETQYF
15 | - | TRBV29-1 | CSVFYEGRASTEAFF
12 | - | TRBV7-9 | CASSATGYEQYF
13 | TRBD2 | TRBV3-1 | CASSASGRGEQFF
16 | - | TRBV24-1 | CATSDRTRSGNTEAFF
12 | - | TRBV29-1 | CSVVWPDYGYTF
14 | TRBD1 | TRBV7-9 | CASSQRDRPYEQYF
13 | - | TRBV7-9 | CASSLLTEETQYF
8 | - | TRBV29-1 | CSVYGYTF
15 | - | TRBV7-9 | CASSLGGVFQETQYF
14 | TRBD1 | TRBV29-1 | CSAGDRGGGYEQYF
15 | TRBD1 | TRBV4-3 | CASSSLTGAGTEAFF
16 | - | TRBV9 | CASREEQGGGANVLTF
14 | TRBD1 | TRBV12-5 | CASGPGQGGNEQFF
14 | TRBD1 | TRBV5-1 | CASSEGASNEKLFF